This T cell receptor beta chain is drawn from a study of cytomegalovirus exposure and HLA in healthy donors. General study findings and limits: The classifier, whose performance was assessed in both the original and validation cohorts, reportedly diagnosed cytomegalovirus status with high specificity and sensitivity. Investigators reported approximately 150 TCR beta chains as tied to cytomegalovirus. A later analysis linked a missense variant in DCLRE1C to the trimming of TCR beta V and J genes.

CDR1 and CDR2 (germline): MNHEY, SVGAGI. This CDR3 contains 14 residues. The ends were cut back, 7 bases at V and 7 bases at J, with 17 bases in the middle. This PCR relied on a set of 60 Vbeta primers and 13 Jbeta primers. The table came from immunoSEQ multiplex PCR; TCRdb's copy has only in-frame clones and leaves some out. Of approximately 140,000 clones listed, around two thirds are singletons. As for this clone: Its antigen is not known.

The clonotype was recovered from a male donor in good health and CMV-seronegative. The sample was PBMCs. The chain combines TRBV6-5 with TRBJ2-1; weak D call: TRBD2 (5 bases). CDR3 loop: CASTPVEGRNEQFF. The CDR3 coding sequence is TGTGCCAGCACCCCGGTAGAGGGAAGAAATGAGCAGTTCTTC.